The entry below gives a single T cell receptor beta chain sequence along with its context. Its antigen specificity is not known. There are no base qualities to consult, and no much larger clone falls within one base. The data were taken from a study of blood T cell repertoires in COVID-19 (TCRdb year 2020). Some background on the complete study: Samples from collaborators originated in the United States, Italy and Spain and spanned both the acute and convalescent phases of COVID-19. The prospective study material was composed of cDNA or gDNA derived from T cells, B-cell-depleted T cells, or PBMCs. Subjects who had been exposed to COVID-19, were actively infected with it, or had recovered from it provided the deeply sampled blood TCRbeta repertoires that made up the dataset. The repertoires were released in a freely available public database meant as a resource for research on the immune response to SARS-CoV-2. The samples were drawn from two sources: the first 160 participants of the ongoing ImmuneRACE study, and over 1,000 subjects contributed by 6 global collaborators. Nearly every sample came with metadata listing a de-identified subject ID, COVID-19 status, age in years and sex. HLA class I and class II types, where available, came from metadata supplied by the sample provider rather than from assay-based typing.

V and J are truncated by 1 base and 0 bases respectively, leaving an intervening sequence of 13 bases. CDR1 and CDR2 were assigned from the germline V gene (reference sequence) as LGHDT and YNNKEL. From cysteine to phenylalanine, the CDR3 is 17 amino acids long. Of the read, only the CDR3 DNA is kept; its 51 bases are in frame from base 1. One collaborating source in Seattle enrolled patients during active infection and followed them longitudinally through the course of disease. Collaborating institutions collected whole blood in K2EDTA tubes following their own protocols. For TCRbeta analysis, collaborators shipped samples in one of three forms: frozen whole blood, isolated PBMCs, or DNA extracted from either of those sample types. TCRbeta CDR3 regions were amplified from genomic DNA by means of the immunoSEQ Assay, a bias-controlled multiplex PCR. Per the authors' processing: Within the assay, amplification of reference gene primers was used to estimate how many nucleated cells each sample contained. Sequence reads were collapsed and filtered to measure the absolute abundance of every unique TCRbeta CDR3 rearrangement. For each sample, productive Simpson clonality was calculated as the square root of Simpson's diversity index across productive rearrangements. The table was pulled from immuneACCESS by TCRdb, which kept in-frame rearrangements only. Such tables lose some clones; where checked, under half of the loss comes from unresolved V genes, and the rest has no known cause. That table gives V, J and clone size, and the DNA gave D and trimming. The table for this sample lists over 150,000 clones; approximately 87% of them were counted only once. About an eighth of the sample is taken by the ten largest.

Summary of the overall study and its limitations: How much clinical and demographic metadata was included differed by source and by participant, and the metadata was provided uncurated.

The receptor's source is a woman in her 70s with COVID-19, enrolled during active disease. The receptor chain draws on TRBV3-1 (or the pseudogene TRBV3-2) and TRBJ1-5; the D gene identity is not certain. The sample taken for sequencing was peripheral blood. The CDR3 sequence is CASSQGNGGTSNQPQHF. The nucleotides read TGTGCCAGCAGCCAAGGCAATGGCGGTACTAGCAATCAGCCCCAGCATTTT.